This T cell receptor beta chain was found in a study of cytotoxic CD8 clonotypes in ibrutinib-treated CLL. Study context: The group held 11 relapsed/refractory and about 15 treatment-naive patients, with roughly 17 IGHV unmutated. Timing of response sample collection was a median approximately eleven months after treatment start, with a range of 6 to 36.

Whole-study findings and limits: Rare overall, public clonotypes shrank or held steady under therapy.

Clones were sequenced by immunoSEQ multiplex PCR, and TCRdb holds only the in-frame ones, with some missing. The sample has approximately 210,000 clones; 72% are singletons. Notes on this clone: Its antigen is not known.

Sequenced here: PBMCs, sampled after 24 months of ibrutinib treatment. This clonotype was sampled from a human donor with chronic lymphocytic leukemia.

DNA for the CDR3: TGCGCCAGCAGCTTGACGGCAGGAGTTCTGTCTGGAAACACCATATATTTT. Encoded protein: CASSLTAGVLSGNTIYF. The V and J genes are TRBV5-1 and TRBJ1-3; D unclear. V gave up 1 base and J gave up 1 base, with 15 bases separating them. The CDR3 length is 17 residues. Germline V lookup: CDR1 SGHRS, CDR2 YFSETQ.